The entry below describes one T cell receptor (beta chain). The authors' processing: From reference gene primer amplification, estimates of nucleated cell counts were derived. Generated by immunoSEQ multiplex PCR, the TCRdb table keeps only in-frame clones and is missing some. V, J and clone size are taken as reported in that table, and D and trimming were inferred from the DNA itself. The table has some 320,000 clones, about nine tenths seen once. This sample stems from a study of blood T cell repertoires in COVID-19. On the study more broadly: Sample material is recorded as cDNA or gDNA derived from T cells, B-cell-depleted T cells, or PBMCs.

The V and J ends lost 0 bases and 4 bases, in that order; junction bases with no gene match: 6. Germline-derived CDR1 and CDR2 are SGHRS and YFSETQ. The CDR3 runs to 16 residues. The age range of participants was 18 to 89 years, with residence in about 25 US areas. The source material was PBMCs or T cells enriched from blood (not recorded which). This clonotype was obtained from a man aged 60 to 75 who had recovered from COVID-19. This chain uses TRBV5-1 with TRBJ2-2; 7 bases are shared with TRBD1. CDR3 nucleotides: TGCGCCAGCAGCTTGGCCGCGGCAGGGGGCACCGGGGAGCTGTTTTTT. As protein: CASSLAAAGGTGELFF.